Shown below are 25 T cell receptor beta chains from a single sample sequenced in a study of vaccination effects on CD4 cells after COVID-19. Their antigen targets remain unknown. Prior to sequencing, the ViraFEST assay stimulated PBMC with viral peptide pools, which expanded the antigen-specific CD4+ T cells. Scientists isolated CD4+ T cells after a roughly nine-day culture period ended. Negative nucleocapsid antibody tests before and after vaccination confirmed no previous SARS-CoV-2 infection. Sequencing used immunoSEQ multiplex PCR; TCRdb keeps in-frame clones, though not all of them. The sample shows more than 40,000 clones, roughly four fifths of them seen only once. Material: CD4+ T cells from PBMCs cultured with SARS-CoV-2 spike peptides, obtained before COVID-19 vaccination. The receptors here all came from a human donor who received a COVID-19 vaccine.

This chain connects TRBV9 to TRBJ1-5, with TRBD1 identical over 9 bases. Germline assignment: CDR1 SGDLS and CDR2 YYNGEE. The CDR3 runs to 15 residues. V shed 4 bases and J 5 bases; nucleotides not matched to a gene: 7. CDR3 sequence: CASSKTDRGYQPQHF. The DNA for the CDR3 is TGTGCCAGCAGCAAGACGGACAGGGGATATCAGCCCCAGCATTTT.

This chain joins TRBV6-5 and TRBJ2-7, with 9 bases matching TRBD1. The CDR3 is made up of 14 amino acids. V lost 7 bases and J lost 8; bases outside the gene matches: 12. Per the germline V gene, CDR1 is MNHEY and CDR2 is SVGAGI. The DNA of the CDR3 is TGTGCCAGCACCGCCGGGACAGGGTCATTCAAGCAGTACGTC. Protein product: CASTAGTGSFKQYV.

This chain connects TRBV18 to TRBJ1-1; D is unclear. Germline CDR1 KGHSH, CDR2 LQKENI. The CDR3 contains 14 residues. Trimming shortened V by 2 bases and J by 1 base, and 8 bases separated the two germline ends. The CDR3 sequence: CASSPDWRNTEAFF. The CDR3 nucleotides read TGTGCCAGCTCACCAGACTGGAGGAACACTGAAGCTTTCTTT.

The genes are TRBV19 and TRBJ2-3, with 9 bases fitting TRBD1. V was clipped by 9 bases and J by 5 bases; unmatched bases: 12. This CDR3 region has 15 residues. Germline V gene sequence: CDR1 LNHDA, CDR2 SQIVND (reference sequence). The CDR3 protein is CASALPGQGKDTQYF. As DNA, the CDR3 is TGTGCCAGCGCACTGCCGGGACAGGGAAAAGATACGCAGTATTTT.

The CDR3 bases are TGTGCCAGCAGGGGCCGCAATTATCGTCCCGGGACAGGGGCGTTCTACGAGCAGTACGTC. It codes for CASRGRNYRPGTGAFYEQYV. The rearrangement uses TRBV6-4 and TRBJ2-7; 10 positions match TRBD1. J lost 3 bases, V lost 6 bases, and 23 bases had no gene match. Germline V gene sequence: CDR1 MRHNA, CDR2 SNTAGT. The CDR3 is made up of 20 amino acids.

CDR3 amino acids: CASSLQQGHEQFF. Written as DNA, the CDR3 is TGTGCCAGCAGCTTACAACAGGGCCATGAGCAGTTCTTC. The gene calls are TRBV7-2 and TRBJ2-1, with D possibly matching TRBD1 (6 bases). Germline loops: CDR1 SGHTA, CDR2 FQGNSA. Trimming removed 2 bases at V and 8 bases at J, with 10 bases between. CDR3 length: 13 amino acids.

This clone occurred once. The chain couples TRBV6-2 or TRBV6-3 to TRBJ1-5; 11 positions agree with TRBD1. CDR1 is MNHEY, CDR2 SVGEGT, per germline. The CDR3 sequence is 16 residues long. J lost 7 bases, V lost 1 base, and 6 bases had no gene match. CDR3 sequence: CASSYFAGTGGQPQHF. CDR3 nucleotide sequence: TGTGCCAGCAGTTACTTCGCCGGGACAGGGGGACAGCCCCAGCATTTT.

In this sample, this clone is medium-sized. The V gene is TRBV6-5, the J gene TRBJ1-2; 7 positions match TRBD1. Trimming removed 6 bases from V and 4 bases from J; junction bases left unmatched: 8. The CDR3 has 14 amino acids. Germline lookup yields CDR1 MNHEY and CDR2 SVGAGI. The CDR3 DNA reads TGTGCCAGCAGATCGACAGGGCAAGTCTATGGCTACACCTTC. This gives the protein CASRSTGQVYGYTF.

The chain recombines TRBV5-1 with TRBJ1-2; tentative D call: TRBD1 (5 bases). V was trimmed by 0 bases and J by 8 bases, leaving 14 bases between them. Germline V gene data show CDR1 as SGHRS and CDR2 as YFSETQ. The CDR3 runs to 14 residues. CDR3 sequence reads: CASSLAQGVDGYTF. As DNA, the CDR3 is TGCGCCAGCAGCTTGGCCCAGGGAGTGGACGGCTACACCTTC.

This clone was counted between two and nine times. The V call is TRBV7-3, the J call TRBJ2-7, with 8 positions matching TRBD1. Looked up from germline, CDR1 is SGHTA and CDR2 is FQGTGA. J gave up 2 bases and V 6 bases, and 6 bases lay outside the gene matches. The CDR3 covers 14 residues. CDR3 nucleotide sequence: TGTGCCAGCAGTCGACCCAGGGGGCCCTACGAGCAGTACGTC. Encoded protein: CASSRPRGPYEQYV.

This sequence joins TRBV5-1 and TRBJ1-5; no definite D call. Germline CDR1 SGHRS, CDR2 YFSETQ. Trimming took off 0 bases at V and 5 bases at J, with 12 bases between the two ends. The CDR3 sequence is 15 residues long. The CDR3 DNA sequence: TGCGCCAGCAGCTTGGCCGGGCAGCCTCATCAGCCCCAGCATTTT. It encodes CASSLAGQPHQPQHF. Full variable domain (rest looked up from reference TRBV5-1 and TRBJ1-5): KAGVTQTPRYLIKTRGQQVTLSCSPISGHRSVSWYQQTPGQGLQFLFEYFSETQRNKGNFPGRFSGRQFSNSRSEMNVSTLELGDSALYLCASSLAGQPHQPQHFGDGTRLSIL.

This chain uses TRBV19 with TRBJ2-3; D possibly corresponds to TRBD2 (5 bases). V dropped 6 bases and J dropped 7 bases, with 14 bases sitting between them. The CDR3 contains 13 residues. Germline V gives CDR1 LNHDA, CDR2 SQIVND (reference sequence). Here the CDR3 DNA reads TGTGCCAGTAGCAGTACTCGGACTTATACGCAGTATTTT. Protein sequence: CASSSTRTYTQYF. Full variable domain (outside the CDR3, taken from reference TRBV19 and TRBJ2-3): DGGITQSPKYLFRKEGQNVTLSCEQNLNHDAMYWYRQDPGQGLRLIYYSQIVNDFQKGDIAEGYSVSREKKESFPLTVTSAQKNPTAFYLCASSSTRTYTQYFGPGTRLTVL.

The V gene is TRBV28, the J gene TRBJ1-1, with D tentatively TRBD1 (6 bases). The V end lost 10 bases, the J end lost 5 bases, and 20 bases lay between the germline ends. The germline V gene encodes CDR1 MDHEN and CDR2 SYDVKM. This CDR3 has 14 amino acids. CDR3 nucleotides: TGTGCCACCAACCGGCAGGGGCGGGTGACTGAAGCTTTCTTT. Amino acids: CATNRQGRVTEAFF.

The rearrangement uses TRBV4-3 and TRBJ2-3; weak D call: TRBD2 (5 bases). The CDR3 extends over 13 amino acids. Per the germline V gene, CDR1 is LGHNA and CDR2 is YSLEER. V lost 0 bases and J 6 bases, leaving 7 bases between the germline ends. Here the CDR3 DNA reads TGCGCCAGCAGCCAAGACAGAGGGGATACGCAGTATTTT. Residues: CASSQDRGDTQYF.

CDR3 protein: CATSTPWTRSYNEQFF. As DNA, the CDR3 is TGTGCCACCAGCACCCCGTGGACTAGATCCTACAATGAGCAGTTCTTC. The genes are TRBV15 and TRBJ2-1; 7 nucleotides line up with TRBD2. V lost 4 bases to trimming and J lost 1 base; unmatched junction nucleotides: 7. Germline loops: CDR1 LNHNV, CDR2 YYDKDF (reference sequence). The CDR3 extends over 16 amino acids.

The chain employs TRBV7-8 and TRBJ2-3; tentatively, D is TRBD2 (5 bases). Germline CDR1 and CDR2: SGHVS and FQNEAQ. V was clipped by 2 bases and J by 4 bases, with 13 bases between them. The CDR3 totals 15 residues. The CDR3 region is CASSLIGRVADTQYF. In nucleotides, the CDR3 is TGTGCCAGCAGCTTAATTGGGAGAGTGGCAGATACGCAGTATTTT.

CDR3 amino acids: CASSRTFREADTQYF. CDR3 bases: TGTGCCAGCAGCCGGACATTTAGGGAGGCAGATACGCAGTATTTT. The gene calls are TRBV7-2 and TRBJ2-3, with a tentative D call TRBD2 (6 bases). The V gene's germline CDR1 is SGHTA and CDR2 FQGNSA. V was pared by 5 bases and J by 4 bases, with 16 bases between. The CDR3 spans 15 residues.

The chain links TRBV29-1 to TRBJ1-2, with unresolved D. CDR3 length equals 15 residues. Germline CDR1 SQVTM, CDR2 ANQGSEA. CDR3 nucleotide sequence: TGCGCAGCGTTAGTGCATTCGGGCCCGCGGAATGGCTACACCTTC. Protein product: CAALVHSGPRNGYTF.

The chain has TRBV20-1 and TRBJ2-1; unclear D gene. Trimming took off 3 bases at V and 7 bases at J, with 7 bases between the two ends. This CDR3 contains 11 residues. CDR1 and CDR2 (germline): DFQATT, SNEGSKA (reference sequence). Written as DNA, the CDR3 is TGCAGTGCTAGTTATACTAATGAGCAGTTCTTC. The encoded protein is CSASYTNEQFF.

The chain uses TRBV10-3 and TRBJ1-1; 7 positions agree with TRBD1. Losses at the gene ends were 9 bases for V and 6 bases for J; bases not matched to a gene: 13. The CDR3 extends over 14 amino acids. Germline V CDR1 and CDR2: ENHRY, SYGVKD. DNA of the CDR3: TGTGCCATGAGAGATGCACAGGGGAGAGCTGAAGCTTTCTTT. Translating gives CAMRDAQGRAEAFF.

The chain recombines TRBV5-1 with TRBJ1-4; TRBD1 matches 8 bases. Trimming removed 4 bases from V and 5 bases from J; junction bases left unmatched: 7. CDR1 SGHRS and CDR2 YFSETQ come from the germline V gene. CDR3 length: 15 residues. The CDR3 sequence is CASSALTGENEKLFF. In DNA form, the CDR3 reads TGCGCCAGCAGCGCGTTGACAGGGGAGAATGAAAAACTGTTTTTT.

This clone appeared a few times. V is TRBV28 and J is TRBJ1-2; the D gene is possibly TRBD1 (6 bases). This CDR3 is built from 15 residues. Trimming removed 6 bases from V and 8 bases from J, with 22 bases in between. CDR1 is MDHEN and CDR2 is SYDVKM in the germline V gene. CDR3 protein: CASSARTGRIIGYTF. CDR3 in DNA: TGTGCCAGCAGCGCACGAACAGGGAGGATTATAGGCTACACCTTC.

This clone was seen once. This sequence joins TRBV9 and TRBJ2-1; 7 bases are a match to TRBD2. Germline CDR1 and CDR2: SGDLS and YYNGEE. The junction had 13 bases not matched to a gene; V was cut back by 4 bases and J by 6 bases. This CDR3 is built from 16 residues. The CDR3 loop reads CASSSYRLARVNEQFF. The CDR3, as DNA: TGTGCCAGCAGCTCCTACAGACTAGCTCGTGTCAATGAGCAGTTCTTC.

The chain links TRBV3-1 (or the pseudogene TRBV3-2) to TRBJ2-3, with TRBD1 matching over 9 bases. The ends lost 4 bases at V and 1 base at J; junction bases unmatched: 0. The CDR3 extends over 14 amino acids. Germline loops: CDR1 LGHDT, CDR2 YNNKEL (reference sequence). The CDR3 nucleotides read TGTGCCAGCAGCCGGACAGGGGGCACAGATACGCAGTATTTT. It translates to CASSRTGGTDTQYF.

V and J are TRBV18 and TRBJ1-3, with D maybe TRBD1 (5 bases). CDR3 length: 15 amino acids. Germline CDR1 reads KGHSH; CDR2 reads LQKENI. V lost 3 bases to trimming and J lost 2 bases, with 11 bases between them. The DNA of the CDR3 is TGTGCCAGCTCACCCGGGGCACCCCCTGGAAACACCATATATTTT. It encodes CASSPGAPPGNTIYF.